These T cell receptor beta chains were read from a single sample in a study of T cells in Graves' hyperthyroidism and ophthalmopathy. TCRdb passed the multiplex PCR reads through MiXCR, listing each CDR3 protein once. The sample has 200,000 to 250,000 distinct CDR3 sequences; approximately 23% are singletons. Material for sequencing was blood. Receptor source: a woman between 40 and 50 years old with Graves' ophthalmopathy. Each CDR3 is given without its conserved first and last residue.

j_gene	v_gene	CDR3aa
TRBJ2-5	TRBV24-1	ATAEGGRETQY
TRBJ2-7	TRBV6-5	ASSYSASDYEQY
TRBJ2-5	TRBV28	ASSIIHETQETQY
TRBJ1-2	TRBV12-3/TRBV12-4	ASGRTGDDGYT
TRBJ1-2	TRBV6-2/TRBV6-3	ASSYRAETLYGYT
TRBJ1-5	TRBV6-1	ASSRQVPNQPQH
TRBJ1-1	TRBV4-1	ASSHLGGNTEAF
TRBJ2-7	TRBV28	ASTLRGRTYEQY
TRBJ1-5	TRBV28	ASQGANQPQH
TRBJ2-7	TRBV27	ATSPGTGFYEQY
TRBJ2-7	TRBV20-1	SARARRGAYEQY
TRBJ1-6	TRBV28	ASSLQTGTGNSPLH
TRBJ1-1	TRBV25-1	ASSDRGTEAF
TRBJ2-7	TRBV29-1	SVEDRRETYEQY
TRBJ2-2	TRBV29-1	SVVGTSGSSSGELF
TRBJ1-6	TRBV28	ASSLRTGYSPLH
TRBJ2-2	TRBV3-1	ASSQGRGGELF
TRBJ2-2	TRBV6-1	ASSELAGEYTGELF
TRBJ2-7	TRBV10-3	AISASASYEQY
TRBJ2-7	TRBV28	ASSSGRGVREQY
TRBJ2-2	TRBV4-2	ASSQDKWDWSLF
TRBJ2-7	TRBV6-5	ASSYSGGISYEQY
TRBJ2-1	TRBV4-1	ASSRRLAPRRDEQF
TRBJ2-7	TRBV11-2	ASSLRSGAASYEQY
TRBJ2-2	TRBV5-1	ATELRTGELF
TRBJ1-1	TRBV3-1	ASSQGRENTEAF
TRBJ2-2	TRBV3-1	ASSRLAGANTGELF
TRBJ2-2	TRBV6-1	ASSFPFGELF
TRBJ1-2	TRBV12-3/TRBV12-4	ASSLGDGTGYT
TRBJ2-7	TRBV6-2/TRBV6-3	ASSEGRLFNEQY
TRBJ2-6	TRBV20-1	SAPQTDSGANVLT
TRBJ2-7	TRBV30	AWRRAASYEQY
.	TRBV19	ASSPARTGGSEQF
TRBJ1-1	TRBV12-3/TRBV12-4	ASSARGWTEAF
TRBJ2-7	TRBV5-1	ASSSAELAGAKEQY
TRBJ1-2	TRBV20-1	SARSGYGYT
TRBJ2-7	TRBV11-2	ASSSTSGSTYEQY
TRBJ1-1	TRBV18	ASAAVSGGWTEAF
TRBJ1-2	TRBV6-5	ASSSSMGQGNGYT
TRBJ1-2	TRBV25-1	ASSEPGPGGGYGYT
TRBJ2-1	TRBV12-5	ASGLGEVGEQF
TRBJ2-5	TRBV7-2	ASSLPVDQETQY
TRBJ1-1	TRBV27	ASSLGRGRLGSEAF
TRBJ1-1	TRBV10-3	AISLSGTENTEAF